This is a list of T cell receptor beta chains from one sample in a study of blood T cells in healthy people across ages. TCRdb called the 5' RACE reads again in MiXCR, with one record for every CDR3 protein. The sample consists of 800,000 to 950,000 distinct CDR3 sequences, around 29% of them appearing once. The sample was also linked to a second study, of T cells of mothers and their children.

The sample was blood. Receptor source: a woman aged 40 to 49 in good health. Both conserved end residues are part of each CDR3. D genes are given only for firm matches.

v_gene	d_gene	j_gene	CDR3aa
TRBV24-1	TRBD2	TRBJ2-1	CATSDKAGAARNEQFF
TRBV27	TRBD1	TRBJ2-1	CASSFPGQGQDNEQFF
TRBV12-3/TRBV12-4	TRBD1	TRBJ1-4	CASSLDRGDGKLFF
TRBV6-1	TRBD1	TRBJ1-5	CASSEGQGAGSNQPQHF
TRBV5-1	TRBD2	TRBJ2-1	CASSMELAGVYYEQFF
TRBV6-1	TRBD1	TRBJ1-1	CASSVLTGGTEAFF
TRBV6-2/TRBV6-3	-	TRBJ1-1	CASDQNRGREAFF
TRBV7-9	-	TRBJ2-7	CASSRPAFYEQYF
TRBV3-1	TRBD1	TRBJ2-2	CASSQIRGHTGELFF
TRBV14	-	TRBJ1-5	CASSQVPGTPQHF
TRBV2	-	TRBJ2-3	CASSRVDTQYF
TRBV27	TRBD1	TRBJ1-3	CASSATGFGNTIYF
TRBV7-2	TRBD1	TRBJ2-7	CASSTAGTGVGYEQYF
TRBV14	-	TRBJ1-6	CASSQSGRGYNSPLHF
TRBV2	-	TRBJ2-7	CAGGVSYEQYF
TRBV5-8	-	TRBJ2-2	CASSLIGKTAGELFF
TRBV7-2	TRBD2	-	CASSLRGGIPYNEQYF
TRBV27	-	TRBJ2-1	CATSGNSYNEQFF
TRBV5-1	-	TRBJ2-3	CASSLSGGLTSSTDTQYF
TRBV20-1	-	TRBJ1-2	CSAHIRDTYGYTF
TRBV5-1	-	TRBJ2-1	CASSRQTEQFF
TRBV6-6	-	TRBJ1-6	CASSYNSANSPLHF
TRBV6-5	-	TRBJ2-7	CARVYDSGHYEQYF
TRBV6-5	-	TRBJ2-3	CASTDGNRITDTQYF
TRBV12-3/TRBV12-4	-	TRBJ2-7	CASSLYLGYEQYF
TRBV20-1	-	TRBJ1-5	CSAQDRSEVKRGQPQHF
TRBV24-1	-	TRBJ2-6	CATSGDRLSGANVLTF
TRBV7-2	TRBD2	TRBJ2-3	CASSWEGTSGFDTQYF
TRBV7-6	-	TRBJ2-3	CASSPGGKTDTQYF
TRBV7-9	-	TRBJ2-7	CASSLVSGQTKGEQYF
TRBV2	TRBD1	TRBJ2-7	CASSPTGGRSYEQYF
TRBV28	TRBD1	TRBJ1-3	CASSPHGTETGNTIYF
TRBV5-1	-	TRBJ1-1	CASSRPQGNTEAFF
TRBV7-8	-	TRBJ1-2	CASSPRAGLNYGYTF
TRBV4-2	-	-	CASSQDYTVAYEQYF
TRBV7-8	TRBD1	TRBJ2-7	CASSLYRDRGHEQYF
TRBV30	TRBD1	TRBJ2-7	CAWSASGTGRYEQYF
TRBV12-3/TRBV12-4	TRBD1	TRBJ2-4	CASSPRGQGKNIQYF
TRBV6-6	-	TRBJ1-1	CASTREGNTEAFF
TRBV6-2/TRBV6-3	-	TRBJ2-7	CASSYTLCYEQYF
TRBV10-2	-	TRBJ2-7	CASSANRHEQYF
TRBV24-1	-	TRBJ1-5	CATSDGVWGGNQPQHF
TRBV2	-	TRBJ1-4	CASRAGTAAGNEKLFF
TRBV7-2	-	TRBJ2-7	CASSLDSLAIEGEQYF
TRBV9	-	TRBJ2-7	CASSVNAGHTMQYF
TRBV7-2	-	TRBJ2-1	CASAGLPTTYNEQFF
TRBV11-3	TRBD1	TRBJ1-2	CASSLGGRGRGYTF
TRBV7-2	-	TRBJ2-3	CASSRRVSDTQYF
TRBV7-9	-	TRBJ2-1	CASSSYRAHHNEQFF
TRBV5-1	TRBD1	TRBJ1-2	CASSPPDRVYGYTF
TRBV29-1	-	TRBJ1-1	CSVENLVTVNTEAFF
TRBV28	-	TRBJ1-2	CASRIGDGVGGYTF
TRBV7-9	TRBD2	TRBJ2-7	CASSPPGAGGLYEQYF
TRBV27	TRBD2	TRBJ2-1	CASSRTSSYEQFF
TRBV12-3/TRBV12-4	TRBD1	TRBJ2-1	CASTLTGASYEQFF